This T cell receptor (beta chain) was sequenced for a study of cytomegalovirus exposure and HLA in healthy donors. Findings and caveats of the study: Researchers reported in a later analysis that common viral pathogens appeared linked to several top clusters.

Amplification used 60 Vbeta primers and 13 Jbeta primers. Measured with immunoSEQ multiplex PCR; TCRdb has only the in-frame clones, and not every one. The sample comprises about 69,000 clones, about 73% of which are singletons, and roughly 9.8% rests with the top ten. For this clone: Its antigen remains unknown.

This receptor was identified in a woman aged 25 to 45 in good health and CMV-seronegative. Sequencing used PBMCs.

CDR3 DNA: TGTGCCAGCTCACCCCCCACAGCTACCTACGAGCAGTACTTC. Translated, it gives CASSPPTATYEQYF. The genes are TRBV18 and TRBJ2-7; D call uncertain. The V gene's germline CDR1 is KGHSH and CDR2 LQKENI. The CDR3 totals 14 residues. V was clipped by 3 bases and J by 2 bases, with 11 bases between them. Variable domain in full (rest from reference TRBV18 and TRBJ2-7): NAGVMQNPRHLVRRRGQEARLRCSPMKGHSHVYWYRQLPEEGLKFMVYLQKENIIDESGMPKERFSAEFPKEGPSILRIQQVVRGDSAAYFCASSPPTATYEQYFGPGTRLTVT.